Listed here is a single TCR beta chain. V gave up 4 bases and J gave up 0 bases; unmatched junction bases: 15. Germline V gene lookup returns CDR1 SGDLS and CDR2 YYNGEE. The length of the CDR3 is 20 residues. Produced via immunoSEQ multiplex PCR; TCRdb's table is partial and in-frame only. The table includes 120,000 or so clones, over 60% detected once. The data derive from a study of blood T cell repertoires in COVID-19. Study at large: In each case, the material was cDNA or gDNA derived from T cells, B-cell-depleted T cells, or PBMCs.

This chain connects TRBV9 to TRBJ2-1; 11 bases are shared with TRBD2. Sequencing was carried out using peripheral blood. The TCR sequence derives from a woman aged 80 or over with active or convalescent COVID-19. The CDR3 DNA reads TGTGCCAGCAGCCCTCGTCCGGGACTAGCGGTGACCAGCTCCTACAATGAGCAGTTCTTC. Encoded protein: CASSPRPGLAVTSSYNEQFF.